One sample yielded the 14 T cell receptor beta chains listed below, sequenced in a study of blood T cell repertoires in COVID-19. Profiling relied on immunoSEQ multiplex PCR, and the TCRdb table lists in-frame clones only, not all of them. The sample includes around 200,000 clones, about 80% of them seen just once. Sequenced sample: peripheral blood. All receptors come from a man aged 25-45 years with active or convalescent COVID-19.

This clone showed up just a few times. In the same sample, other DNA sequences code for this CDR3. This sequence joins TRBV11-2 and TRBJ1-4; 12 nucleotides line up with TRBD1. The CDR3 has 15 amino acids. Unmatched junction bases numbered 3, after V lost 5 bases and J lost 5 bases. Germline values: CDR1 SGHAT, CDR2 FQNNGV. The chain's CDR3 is CASSPGTGGNEKLFF. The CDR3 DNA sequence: TGTGCCAGCAGCCCCGGGACAGGGGGCAATGAAAAACTGTTTTTT.

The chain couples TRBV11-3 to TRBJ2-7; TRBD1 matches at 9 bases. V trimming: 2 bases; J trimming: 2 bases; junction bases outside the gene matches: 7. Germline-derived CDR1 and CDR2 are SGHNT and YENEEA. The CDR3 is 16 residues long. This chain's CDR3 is CASSLQLGQGTYEQYF. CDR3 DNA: TGTGCCAGCAGCTTACAATTGGGACAGGGTACCTACGAGCAGTACTTC.

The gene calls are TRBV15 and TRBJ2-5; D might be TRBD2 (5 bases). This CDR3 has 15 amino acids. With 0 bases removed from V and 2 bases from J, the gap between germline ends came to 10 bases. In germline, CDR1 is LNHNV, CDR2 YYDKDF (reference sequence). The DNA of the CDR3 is TGTGCCACCAGCAGAGAACCAACGGGGCAAGAGACCCAGTACTTC. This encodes CATSREPTGQETQYF.

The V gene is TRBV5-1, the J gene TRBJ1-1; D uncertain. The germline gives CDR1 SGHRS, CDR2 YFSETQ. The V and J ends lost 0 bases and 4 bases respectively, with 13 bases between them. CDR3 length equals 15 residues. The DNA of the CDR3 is TGCGCCAGCAGCTTGGAGGTGGGCATAAGCACTGAAGCTTTCTTT. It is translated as CASSLEVGISTEAFF.

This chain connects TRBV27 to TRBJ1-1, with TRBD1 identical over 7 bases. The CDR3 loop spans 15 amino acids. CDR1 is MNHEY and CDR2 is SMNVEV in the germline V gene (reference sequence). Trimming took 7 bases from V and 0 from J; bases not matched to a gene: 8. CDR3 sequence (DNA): TGTGCCAGCACCCTTAGGCAGGGGGTGAACACTGAAGCTTTCTTT. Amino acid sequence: CASTLRQGVNTEAFF.

The CDR3 coding sequence is TGTGCCAGCAGCTCGGACAGGGGGACTGATGGCTACACCTTC. It yields the protein CASSSDRGTDGYTF. This rearrangement joins TRBV5-8 to TRBJ1-2, with 10 bases lining up with TRBD1. The CDR3 length is 14 residues. Trimming at V came to 3 bases and at J to 6 bases, leaving 5 bases not matched to a gene. CDR1 is SGHTS, CDR2 YDEGEE, per germline.

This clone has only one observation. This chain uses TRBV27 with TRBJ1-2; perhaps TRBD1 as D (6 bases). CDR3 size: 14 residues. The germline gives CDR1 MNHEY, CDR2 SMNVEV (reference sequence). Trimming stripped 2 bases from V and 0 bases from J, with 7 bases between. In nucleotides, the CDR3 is TGTGCCAGCAGTTTAACAGGGACTAACTATGGCTACACCTTC. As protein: CASSLTGTNYGYTF.

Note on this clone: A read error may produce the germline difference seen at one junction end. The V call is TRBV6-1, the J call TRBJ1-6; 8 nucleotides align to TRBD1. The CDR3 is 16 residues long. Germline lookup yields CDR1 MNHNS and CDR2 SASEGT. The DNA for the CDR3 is TGCGCCAGCAGTGCTTTTGGGACAGGTCCGAATTCACCCCTCCACTTT. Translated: CASSAFGTGPNSPLHF.

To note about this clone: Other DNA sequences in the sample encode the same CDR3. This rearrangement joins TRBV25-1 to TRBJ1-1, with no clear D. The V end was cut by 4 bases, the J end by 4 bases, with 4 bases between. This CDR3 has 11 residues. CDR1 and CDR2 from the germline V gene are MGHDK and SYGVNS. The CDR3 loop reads CASSGGTEAFF. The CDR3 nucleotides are TGTGCCAGCAGTGGAGGCACTGAAGCTTTCTTT.

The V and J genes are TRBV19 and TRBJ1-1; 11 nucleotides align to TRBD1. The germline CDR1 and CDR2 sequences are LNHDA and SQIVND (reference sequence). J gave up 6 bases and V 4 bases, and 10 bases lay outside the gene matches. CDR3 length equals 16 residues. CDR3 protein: CASSRGQGVMPPEAFF. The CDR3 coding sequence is TGTGCCAGTAGTAGGGGACAGGGGGTCATGCCCCCTGAAGCTTTCTTT.

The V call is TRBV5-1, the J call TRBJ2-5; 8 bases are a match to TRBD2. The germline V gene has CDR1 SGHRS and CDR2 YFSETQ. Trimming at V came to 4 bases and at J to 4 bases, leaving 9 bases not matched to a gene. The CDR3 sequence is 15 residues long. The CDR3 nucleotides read TGCGCCAGCAGCACCGTCCCGGGGGGGCCAGAGACCCAGTACTTC. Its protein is CASSTVPGGPETQYF.

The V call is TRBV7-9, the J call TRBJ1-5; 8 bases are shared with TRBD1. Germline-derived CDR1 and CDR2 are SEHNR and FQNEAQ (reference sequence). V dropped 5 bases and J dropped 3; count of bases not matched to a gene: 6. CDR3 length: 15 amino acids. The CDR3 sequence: CASSISDRVNQPQHF. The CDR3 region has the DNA TGTGCCAGCAGCATTTCGGACAGGGTCAATCAGCCCCAGCATTTT. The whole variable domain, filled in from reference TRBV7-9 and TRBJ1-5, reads DTGVSQNPRHKITKRGQNVTFRCDPISEHNRLYWYRQTLGQGPEFLTYFQNEAQLEKSRLLSDRFSAERPKGSFSTLEIQRTEQGDSAMYLCASSISDRVNQPQHFGDGTRLSIL.

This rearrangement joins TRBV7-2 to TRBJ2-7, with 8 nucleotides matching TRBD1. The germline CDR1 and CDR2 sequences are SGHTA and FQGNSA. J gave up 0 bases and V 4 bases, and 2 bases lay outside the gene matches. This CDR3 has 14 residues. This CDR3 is CASSWTGSSYEQYF. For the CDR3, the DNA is TGTGCCAGCAGCTGGACAGGGAGCTCCTACGAGCAGTACTTC.

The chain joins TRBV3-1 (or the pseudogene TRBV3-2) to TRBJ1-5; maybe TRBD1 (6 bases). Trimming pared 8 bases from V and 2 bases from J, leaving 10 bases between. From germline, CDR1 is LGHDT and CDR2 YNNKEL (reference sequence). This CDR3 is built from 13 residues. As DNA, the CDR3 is TGTGCCAGCTCAGGGGTAGGCAATCAGCCCCAGCATTTT. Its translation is CASSGVGNQPQHF.